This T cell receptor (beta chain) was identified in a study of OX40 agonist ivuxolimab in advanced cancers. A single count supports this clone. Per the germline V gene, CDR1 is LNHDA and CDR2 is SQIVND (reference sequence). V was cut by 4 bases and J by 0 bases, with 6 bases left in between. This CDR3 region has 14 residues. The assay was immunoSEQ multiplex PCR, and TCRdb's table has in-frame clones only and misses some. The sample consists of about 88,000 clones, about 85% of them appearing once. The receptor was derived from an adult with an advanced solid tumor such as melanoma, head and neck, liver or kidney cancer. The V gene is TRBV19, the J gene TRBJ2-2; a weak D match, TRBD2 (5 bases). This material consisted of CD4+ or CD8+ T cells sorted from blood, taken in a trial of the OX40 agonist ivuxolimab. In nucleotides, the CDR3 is TGTGCCAGTAGTAGGGGAGCGAACACCGGGGAGCTGTTTTTT. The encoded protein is CASSRGANTGELFF. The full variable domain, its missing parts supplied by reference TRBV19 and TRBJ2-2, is DGGITQSPKYLFRKEGQNVTLSCEQNLNHDAMYWYRQDPGQGLRLIYYSQIVNDFQKGDIAEGYSVSREKKESFPLTVTSAQKNPTAFYLCASSRGANTGELFFGEGSRLTVL.